The 3 T cell receptor beta chains below all came from one sample that was sequenced in a study of human T cells and chemical hapten exposure (dated by TCRdb to the early 2020s). This sample's time point label indicates: pre-sensitization, week 0. The sample's treatment or condition label, in plain terms: therapeutic diphenylcyclopropenone sensitization with weekly scalp DPC. Receptors were amplified or captured by RACE. TCRdb shows the sequencer as NextSeq 500. TCRdb cleaned the public reads at Q25 with fastp, built clones with MiXCR and kept in-frame beta chains. Every distinct CDR3 protein forms one entry, paired with its most common genes and DNA. The sample data list tens of thousands of distinct CDR3 sequences, and 6.7% of these were observed just once. The top ten hold around 1.6% of the sample. Specimen: whole blood, collected in connection with sensitization to the hapten diphenylcyclopropenone (DPC). These receptors originate from a woman in her twenties or thirties with alopecia areata. Some clones in this sample may be carry-over from other donors' samples.

This clonotype was seen many times. J is TRBJ1-2 and V is TRBV18, with 7 bases fitting TRBD1. V dropped 6 bases and J dropped 3; count of bases not matched to a gene: 7. This CDR3 has 14 residues. Looked up from germline, CDR1 is KGHSH and CDR2 is LQKENI. CDR3 amino acids: CASSTGQLDYGYTF. Written as DNA, the CDR3 is TGTGCCAGCTCTACGGGACAGCTGGACTATGGCTACACCTTC.

This clonotype was counted many times. This chain uses TRBV5-1 with TRBJ2-3; D might be TRBD1 (5 bases). V dropped 8 bases and J dropped 6 bases, with 13 bases sitting between them. Germline V gives CDR1 SGHRS, CDR2 YFSETQ. This CDR3 has 12 residues. The DNA of the CDR3 is TGCGCCAGTACCCAGGGTCACGATACGCAGTATTTT. This translates into CASTQGHDTQYF.

The table lists this clonotype with many counts. V is TRBV20-1 and J is TRBJ1-1; the D gene is possibly TRBD1 (6 bases). Looked up from germline, CDR1 is DFQATT and CDR2 is SNEGSKA (reference sequence). Trimming took off 1 base at V and 1 base at J, with 16 bases between the two ends. The CDR3 runs 16 residues. This CDR3 is CSARATLGQQNTEAFF. CDR3 sequence (DNA): TGCAGTGCTAGAGCTACCCTCGGACAGCAGAACACTGAAGCTTTCTTT.